This T cell receptor (beta chain) stems from a study of T cells in localized non-small cell lung cancer. Concerning this clone itself: The antigen is not known.

Study-level points and caveats: Tumor trailed uninvolved adjacent lung in T cell clonality, which peaked there. A median of roughly 57 clones ranked among the top 100 in tumor appeared in adjacent lung. Owing to sequencing of a solitary tumor region, heterogeneity cannot be discounted.

Germline loops: CDR1 MNHEY, CDR2 SVGAGI. Trimming took 2 bases from V and 8 from J, leaving 12 bases between them. CDR3 size: 14 residues. This table comes from immunoSEQ multiplex PCR, and its TCRdb copy is limited to in-frame clones, with some not included. The sample lists 50,000 to 75,000 clones; roughly 90% were seen once. This rearrangement joins TRBV6-5 to TRBJ1-4; D uncertain. This sample comprised peripheral blood, obtained before any cancer treatment. This clonotype was sampled from a man aged 40 to 70 with stage I squamous cell lung carcinoma. The CDR3 region has the DNA TGTGCCAGCAGTTACGGGATGGGGAAGGAAAAACTGTTTTTT. It encodes CASSYGMGKEKLFF.